Listed below are T cell receptor beta chains from one sample, sequenced in a study of persistence of HIV-infected CD4 T cells. These receptors are not linked to any known antigen. The repertoire was sequenced with immunoSEQ multiplex PCR; TCRdb's copy has only in-frame clones and lacks some. The sample contains some 30,000 clones, roughly 80% of which appear only once. The sequenced sample was CD4+ T cells sorted from PBMCs after approximately 20-hour stimulation, obtained from a patient who received antiretroviral therapy. The receptors stem from an adult woman with HIV who was CMV-seropositive. Each CDR3 is given with its conserved first and last residue. D genes are given only for firm matches. Size values are once, few and many counts, or a class for expanded clones, and some rows have none.

TRBJ1-1	13	TRBV12-3/TRBV12-4	-	once	CASSSAGVTEAFF	TGTGCCAGCAGTTCTGCAGGGGTCACTGAAGCTTTCTTT
TRBJ1-1	14	TRBV5-1	-	-	CASSLGQKNTEAFF	TGCGCCAGCAGCTTAGGGCAGAAGAACACTGAAGCTTTCTTT
TRBJ1-1	15	TRBV5-1	-	-	CASRQGSKGNTEAFF	TGCGCCAGCAGGCAGGGTTCAAAAGGGAACACTGAAGCTTTCTTT
TRBJ1-1	15	TRBV11-3	-	-	CASSLGGGRTTEAFF	TGTGCCAGCAGCTTAGGGGGGGGCAGGACAACCGAAGCTTTCTTT
TRBJ2-3	16	TRBV18	-	-	CASSPPGILSTDTQYF	TGTGCCAGCTCACCACCGGGGATTCTTAGCACAGATACGCAGTATTTT
TRBJ2-3	15	TRBV5-6	TRBD1	once	CASSLFGTGADTQYF	TGTGCCAGCAGCTTGTTCGGGACAGGGGCAGATACGCAGTATTTT
TRBJ1-4	14	TRBV6-5	-	-	CASRYFATNEKLFF	TGTGCCAGCAGGTACTTCGCAACTAATGAAAAACTGTTTTTT
TRBJ1-2	12	TRBV12-3/TRBV12-4	-	-	CASSLTGYGYTF	TGTGCCAGCAGTTTAACAGGGTATGGCTACACCTTC
TRBJ1-5	15	TRBV28	-	-	CASSLSFSLDQPQHF	TGTGCCAGCAGTTTATCGTTCAGTCTGGATCAGCCCCAGCATTTT
TRBJ2-3	14	TRBV2	-	-	CASRGENSTDTQYF	TGTGCCAGCAGGGGGGAGAATAGCACAGATACGCAGTATTTT
TRBJ1-4	16	TRBV4-1	-	-	CASSQDQGSGYEKLFF	TGCGCCAGCAGCCAAGATCAGGGCAGCGGCTATGAAAAACTGTTTTTT
TRBJ2-7	15	TRBV29-1	TRBD2	-	CSVQGTSGKLDEQYF	TGCAGCGTTCAAGGGACTAGCGGGAAACTTGACGAGCAGTACTTC
TRBJ2-7	15	TRBV28	-	-	CASSFLGAGYGEQYF	TGTGCCAGCAGTTTCCTTGGGGCAGGGTACGGCGAGCAGTACTTC
TRBJ2-2	15	TRBV11-3	-	-	CASSLVGGGAGELFF	TGTGCCAGCAGCTTAGTCGGAGGGGGGGCCGGGGAGCTGTTTTTT
TRBJ1-2	13	TRBV7-9	-	-	CASSPAGSYGYTF	TGTGCCAGCAGCCCGGCTGGGAGCTATGGCTACACCTTC
TRBJ2-7	14	TRBV30	-	-	CAWATQNGPYEQYF	TGTGCCTGGGCAACTCAAAACGGCCCCTACGAGCAGTACTTC
TRBJ2-7	13	TRBV6-5	TRBD1	-	CASRIGTAYEQYF	TGTGCCAGCAGGATCGGGACAGCGTACGAGCAGTACTTC
TRBJ1-2	16	TRBV7-8	TRBD1	-	CASSGTGKTSGYGYTF	TGTGCCAGCAGCGGGACAGGGAAGACGTCGGGCTATGGCTACACCTTC
TRBJ2-3	18	TRBV4-2	TRBD2	few	CASSLGLAGGQVTDTQYF	TGTGCCAGCAGCCTGGGACTAGCGGGGGGGCAGGTCACAGATACGCAGTATTTT
TRBJ1-5	15	TRBV18	TRBD1	-	CASSPDRGSIQPQHF	TGTGCCAGCTCCCCGGACAGGGGAAGTATTCAGCCCCAGCATTTT
TRBJ2-1	15	TRBV9	TRBD2	-	CASSVGSSGVREQFF	TGTGCCAGCAGCGTAGGGTCTAGCGGGGTACGGGAGCAGTTCTTC
TRBJ1-1	15	TRBV19	-	-	CASSIPAGENTEAFF	TGTGCCAGTAGTATACCAGCAGGGGAGAACACTGAAGCTTTCTTT
TRBJ1-1	13	TRBV30	-	-	CAWSPSLNTEAFF	TGTGCCTGGAGTCCAAGCCTGAACACTGAAGCTTTCTTT
TRBJ2-1	15	TRBV4-2	-	-	CASSQEAGGYNEQFF	TGTGCCAGCAGCCAAGAAGCGGGTGGTTACAATGAGCAGTTCTTC
TRBJ2-1	16	TRBV13	TRBD1	few	CASSLGDRGRHIEQFF	TGTGCCAGCAGCTTAGGGGACAGGGGACGCCATATTGAGCAGTTCTTC
TRBJ2-1	16	TRBV19	TRBD2	-	CASSIAGTSGGAEQFF	TGTGCCAGTAGTATAGCAGGGACTAGCGGGGGGGCGGAGCAGTTCTTC
TRBJ2-2	15	TRBV19	-	few	CASSTDYANTGELFF	TGTGCCAGTAGTACGGACTACGCGAACACCGGGGAGCTGTTTTTT
TRBJ1-1	15	TRBV5-5	-	-	CASSFDGAVNTEAFF	TGTGCCAGCAGCTTTGATGGGGCAGTGAACACTGAAGCTTTCTTT
TRBJ2-7	14	TRBV29-1	-	few	CSVEEGYYPYEQYF	TGCAGCGTTGAAGAAGGGTATTACCCCTACGAGCAGTACTTC
TRBJ1-4	17	TRBV5-5	TRBD1	-	CASSLDRDSRYNEKLFF	TGTGCCAGCAGCTTAGACCGGGACAGCCGCTATAATGAAAAACTGTTTTTT
TRBJ2-7	14	TRBV6-4	-	few	CASLRKGRWNEQYF	TGTGCCAGCCTGAGGAAGGGGAGATGGAACGAGCAGTACTTC
TRBJ1-4	14	TRBV9	TRBD1	-	CASSVQGAAEKLFF	TGTGCCAGCAGCGTACAGGGGGCCGCTGAAAAACTGTTTTTT
TRBJ2-5	15	TRBV29-1	TRBD2	-	CSVKIAGGPGETQYF	TGCAGCGTAAAAATAGCGGGAGGGCCGGGAGAGACCCAGTACTTC
TRBJ1-1	15	TRBV6-6	TRBD1	-	CASSSPQGAGTEAFF	TGTGCCAGCAGTTCTCCACAGGGGGCGGGCACTGAAGCTTTCTTT
TRBJ1-5	14	TRBV7-6	-	-	CASSSTDSNQPQHF	TGTGCCAGCAGCTCAACCGATAGCAATCAGCCCCAGCATTTT
TRBJ2-7	14	TRBV5-1	TRBD2	-	CASRAGLALYEQYF	TGCGCCAGCAGGGCCGGACTAGCCCTCTACGAGCAGTACTTC
TRBJ2-2	15	TRBV5-1	TRBD2	-	CASSDPAGLTGELFF	TGCGCCAGCAGCGACCCAGCGGGGTTGACCGGGGAGCTGTTTTTT
TRBJ2-2	14	TRBV19	TRBD1	-	CASSQTGDTGELFF	TGTGCCAGTAGTCAAACAGGGGACACCGGGGAGCTGTTTTTT
TRBJ1-1	11	TRBV19	-	-	CASLGGTEAFF	TGTGCCAGTCTAGGGGGCACTGAAGCTTTCTTT
TRBJ1-2	12	TRBV6-2/TRBV6-3	-	-	CASSPPGSSYTF	TGTGCCAGCAGTCCCCCAGGGAGTAGCTACACCTTC
TRBJ1-2	15	TRBV5-6	TRBD1	-	CASRYAGTANYGYTF	TGTGCCAGCAGATACGCCGGGACAGCAAATTATGGCTACACCTTC
TRBJ1-1	13	TRBV7-3	-	-	CASSLSGGTEAFF	TGTGCCAGCAGCCTCTCGGGGGGCACTGAAGCTTTCTTT
TRBJ1-5	13	TRBV9	-	-	CASSVGGLQPQHF	TGTGCCAGCAGCGTAGGAGGGCTGCAGCCCCAGCATTTT
TRBJ2-7	15	TRBV6-2/TRBV6-3	-	-	CASSSIRGASYEQYF	TGTGCCAGCAGTTCTATCCGGGGCGCCTCCTACGAGCAGTACTTC
TRBJ1-4	16	TRBV5-1	-	-	CASSLGGVATNEKLFF	TGCGCCAGCAGCTTGGGGGGCGTCGCAACTAATGAAAAACTGTTTTTT
TRBJ2-2	16	TRBV7-8	TRBD1	once	CASSSARTGSAGELFF	TGTGCCAGCAGCTCCGCCAGGACAGGGTCTGCCGGGGAGCTGTTTTTT